These 27 T cell receptor beta chains were all obtained from the same sample, sequenced in a study of human T cells and chemical hapten exposure. A single record per CDR3 protein comes from TCRdb applying MiXCR to the RACE reads. The repertoire holds approximately 90,000 distinct CDR3 sequences, with approximately 11% as singletons. The time point: patch test 2, 6 weeks after DPC sensitization. The treatment is: therapeutic diphenylcyclopropenone sensitization with weekly scalp DPC. The source material was whole blood, sampled in connection with sensitization to the hapten diphenylcyclopropenone (DPC). Receptor source: a man aged 35-49 years with alopecia areata. Some clones in this sample may be carry-over from other donors' samples.

This clonotype was seen at least ten times. The chain recombines TRBV6-5 with TRBJ2-6; D remains unclear. The CDR3 is 13 amino acids. Deletions cut 7 bases from V and 0 bases from J, with 4 bases between. The germline gives CDR1 MNHEY, CDR2 SVGAGI. The CDR3 reads CASTHSGANVLTF. As DNA, the CDR3 is TGTGCCAGCACCCACTCTGGGGCCAACGTCCTGACTTTC.

J is TRBJ1-2 and V is TRBV20-1; 7 bases fit TRBD1. In germline, CDR1 is DFQATT, CDR2 SNEGSKA (reference sequence). Unmatched junction bases numbered 8, after V lost 8 bases and J lost 2 bases. This CDR3 spans 13 amino acids. Here the CDR3 DNA reads TGCAGTCCTCGACAGGGTACAAACTATGGCTACACCTTC. Its translation is CSPRQGTNYGYTF.

This clonotype was counted between two and nine times. The chain has TRBV24-1 and TRBJ1-3; 9 nucleotides line up with TRBD1. CDR1 and CDR2 (germline): KGHDR, SFDVKD. The length of the CDR3 is 15 residues. The J segment lost 4 bases and the V segment lost 3 bases, leaving 3 bases of the junction unmatched. CDR3 nucleotides: TGTGCCACCAGTGATCCGGGACAGGGAGGAAACACCATATATTTT. As protein: CATSDPGQGGNTIYF.

This clonotype was seen at least ten times. The rearrangement uses TRBV4-3 and TRBJ2-6, with 7 bases identical to TRBD2. This CDR3 region has 16 residues. V gave up 0 bases and J gave up 2 bases; unmatched junction bases: 1. The V gene's germline CDR1 is LGHNA and CDR2 YSLEER. CDR3 coding DNA: TGCGCCAGCAGCCAAGATCGGGGGGCTGGGGCCAACGTCCTGACTTTC. Translated: CASSQDRGAGANVLTF.

This clonotype came up many times. This chain uses TRBV10-3 with TRBJ1-5; tentatively, D is TRBD1 (5 bases). Germline V gene lookup returns CDR1 ENHRY and CDR2 SYGVKD. V lost 2 bases and J 5 bases, leaving 7 bases between the germline ends. There are 13 residues in the CDR3. CDR3 protein: CAISETRDQPQHF. Written as DNA, the CDR3 is TGTGCCATCAGTGAGACCAGGGATCAGCCCCAGCATTTT.

This chain connects TRBV20-1 to TRBJ2-1; the D gene is possibly TRBD2 (5 bases). The CDR3 runs to 15 residues. Trimming stripped 0 bases from V and 2 bases from J, with 11 bases between. Germline loops: CDR1 DFQATT, CDR2 SNEGSKA (reference sequence). The CDR3 coding sequence is TGCAGTGCTAGAGATCTAAGCGGTACCTACAATGAGCAGTTCTTC. Its protein product is CSARDLSGTYNEQFF.

The sample holds a few counts of this clonotype. The J gene is TRBJ2-4, the V gene TRBV3-1; the D is unclear. Germline values: CDR1 LGHDT, CDR2 YNNKEL (reference sequence). CDR3 length equals 12 residues. Trimming removed 3 bases from V and 9 bases from J, with 9 bases in between. This chain's CDR3 is CASSQASFIQYF. CDR3 DNA: TGTGCCAGCAGCCAGGCTAGTTTCATTCAGTACTTC.

This clonotype was seen ten or more times. The chain employs TRBV7-9 and TRBJ2-5, with D uncertain. Looked up from germline, CDR1 is SEHNR and CDR2 is FQNEAQ (reference sequence). The CDR3 has 14 amino acids. Trimming stripped 5 bases from V and 7 bases from J, with 17 bases between. In DNA, the CDR3 is TGTGCCAGCAGCGTCAATGCTGGGGAAGTGACCCAGTACTTC. Translation gives CASSVNAGEVTQYF.

This chain links TRBV5-4 with TRBJ2-3, with 8 nucleotides matching TRBD2. The germline V gene encodes CDR1 SGHNT and CDR2 YYREEE (reference sequence). With 0 bases clipped from V and 3 bases from J, the junction kept 6 bases outside the gene matches. The CDR3 has 16 amino acids. The CDR3 DNA follows: TGTGCCAGCAGCTTGGGAGGGACTAGGACGACAGATACGCAGTATTTT. This sequence encodes CASSLGGTRTTDTQYF.

This clonotype was observed a few times. This rearrangement joins TRBV13 to TRBJ2-7, with D possibly being TRBD1 or TRBD2 (6 bases each). This CDR3 comprises 16 residues. Germline loops: CDR1 PRHDT, CDR2 FYEKMQ (reference sequence). The ends were cut back, 5 bases at V and 0 bases at J, with 17 bases in the middle. CDR3 bases: TGTGCCAGCAGCATTGGCGGGACACTCAGCTCCTACGAGCAGTACTTC. It codes for CASSIGGTLSSYEQYF.

This clonotype was counted ten times or more. The chain carries TRBV12-3 or TRBV12-4 and TRBJ2-6; no reliable D call. This CDR3 is built from 15 residues. Trimming shortened V by 10 bases and J by 0 bases, and 13 bases separated the two germline ends. DNA for the CDR3: TGTGCCACTTCCCACTCGATCTCTGGGGCCAACGTCCTGACTTTC. Translating gives CATSHSISGANVLTF.

This clonotype has a count of ten or more. The chain joins TRBV6-2 or TRBV6-3 to TRBJ2-7; D not resolved. The CDR3 consists of 11 residues. Germline-derived CDR1 and CDR2 are MNHEY and SVGEGT. Trimming stripped 5 bases from V and 6 bases from J, with 8 bases between. The CDR3 is CASSRLGEQYF. As DNA, the CDR3 is TGTGCCAGCAGTCGTCTGGGCGAGCAGTACTTC.

There are a few counts of this clonotype. The chain joins TRBV20-1 to TRBJ2-7; 7 positions match TRBD2. The ends lost 3 bases at V and 2 bases at J; junction bases unmatched: 10. Germline lookup yields CDR1 DFQATT and CDR2 SNEGSKA (reference sequence). This CDR3 contains 15 residues. CDR3 loop: CSARPASGGTYEQYF. DNA of the CDR3: TGCAGTGCTAGGCCCGCTAGCGGAGGGACCTACGAGCAGTACTTC.

This clonotype has a count of ten or more. This chain links TRBV18 with TRBJ2-1; D unclear. The V gene's germline CDR1 is KGHSH and CDR2 LQKENI. The CDR3 runs 13 residues. V was pared by 0 bases and J by 5 bases, with 5 bases between. DNA of the CDR3: TGTGCCAGCTCACCACCGGGTAACAATGAGCAGTTCTTC. Protein: CASSPPGNNEQFF.

This clonotype was seen more than once but under ten times. The chain employs TRBV29-1 and TRBJ2-2; either TRBD1 or TRBD2 may supply D (5 bases each). Germline CDR1 is SQVTM and CDR2 is ANQGSEA. Trimming took 8 bases from V and 0 from J, leaving 13 bases between them. The length of the CDR3 is 14 residues. CDR3 bases: TGCAGCACCAATGGGGGAGCGAACACCGGGGAGCTGTTTTTT. It codes for CSTNGGANTGELFF.

This clonotype was counted a few times. The gene calls are TRBV6-1 and TRBJ1-5; D not resolved. Looked up from germline, CDR1 is MNHNS and CDR2 is SASEGT. This CDR3 contains 15 residues. V gave up 0 bases and J gave up 5 bases, with 11 bases separating them. Written as DNA, the CDR3 is TGTGCCAGCAGTGAAGCCGGGGTGAGGGATCAGCCCCAGCATTTT. This translates into CASSEAGVRDQPQHF.

This clonotype turned up a few times. The chain combines TRBV6-5 with TRBJ2-1; 11 nucleotides match TRBD2. The CDR3 sequence is 15 residues long. V gave up 6 bases and J gave up 8 bases; unmatched junction bases: 9. Germline V gene data show CDR1 as MNHEY and CDR2 as SVGAGI. Here the CDR3 reads CASRIAGGPLHEQFF. CDR3 nucleotides: TGTGCCAGCAGAATAGCGGGAGGGCCGTTGCATGAGCAGTTCTTC.

In its sample, this clonotype was seen many times. This rearrangement joins TRBV21-1 to TRBJ1-4. TRBV21-1 is a recognized pseudogene. This CDR3 spans 14 amino acids. The CDR3 DNA follows: TGTGCCAGCAGCAAAGGGCCAACTGATGAAAAACTGTTTTTT. It translates to CASSKGPTDEKLFF.

This clonotype occurred a few times. The J gene is TRBJ1-5, the V gene TRBV27; D call uncertain. CDR3 length: 14 amino acids. Germline loops: CDR1 MNHEY, CDR2 SMNVEV (reference sequence). Trimming stripped 6 bases from V and 3 bases from J, with 12 bases between. The CDR3 is CASRQLGFNQPQHF. The DNA of the CDR3 is TGTGCCAGCAGACAGCTGGGTTTCAATCAGCCCCAGCATTTT.

The chain employs TRBV28 and TRBJ1-5; tentatively, D is TRBD1 (6 bases). The germline V and J ends were trimmed by 3 bases and 6 bases, with 15 bases remaining between them. Germline V lookup: CDR1 MDHEN, CDR2 SYDVKM. The CDR3 runs to 15 residues. The DNA of the CDR3 is TGTGCCAGCAGTTTTAAGACAGGTCGGGGTCAGCCCCAGCATTTT. It specifies CASSFKTGRGQPQHF.

This clonotype was observed a handful of times. The chain recombines TRBV29-1 with TRBJ1-5; a weak D match, TRBD1 (5 bases). Germline V gene lookup returns CDR1 SQVTM and CDR2 ANQGSEA. This CDR3 has 12 residues. Trimming shortened V by 5 bases and J by 3 bases, and 8 bases separated the two germline ends. Here the CDR3 DNA reads TGCAGCGTTCAGACAGTCAATCAGCCCCAGCATTTT. Translated: CSVQTVNQPQHF.

Points on this clonotype: At one of its ends the junction is not consistent with the germline gene, which may arise from a read error. This chain connects TRBV6-5 to TRBJ1-6; TRBD1 matches 7 bases. The CDR3 totals 14 residues. Germline values: CDR1 MNHEY, CDR2 SVGAGI. The CDR3 nucleotides read TGTGCCAGCAGTTACGGACAGGATAATTCGCCCCTCCACTTT. Translated, it gives CASSYGQDNSPLHF.

This clonotype was recorded a few times. The chain carries TRBV20-1 and TRBJ2-1, with 7 nucleotides matching TRBD2. Germline assignment: CDR1 DFQATT and CDR2 SNEGSKA (reference sequence). The CDR3 is made up of 12 amino acids. The V gene end was trimmed by 8 bases and the J gene end by 7 bases; junction bases not matched to a gene: 8. CDR3 sequence: CSPSGNVNEQFF. CDR3 in DNA: TGCAGTCCCAGCGGGAATGTAAATGAGCAGTTCTTC.

This clonotype was picked up a small number of times. The chain employs TRBV6-5 and TRBJ1-3; possible D gene TRBD1, 6 bases. The CDR3 sequence is 14 residues long. Germline lookup yields CDR1 MNHEY and CDR2 SVGAGI. V lost 6 bases, J lost 0 bases, and 9 bases lay in between. CDR3 sequence: CASRTGLSGNTIYF. The CDR3 DNA sequence: TGTGCCAGCAGGACAGGTCTCTCTGGAAACACCATATATTTT.

The genes are TRBV5-1 and TRBJ2-7; weak D call: TRBD1 (6 bases). This CDR3 comprises 16 residues. Germline V gene data show CDR1 as SGHRS and CDR2 as YFSETQ. V lost 2 bases to trimming and J lost 2 bases, with 17 bases between them. CDR3 protein: CASSFTEWDTTYEQYF. In DNA form, the CDR3 reads TGCGCCAGCAGCTTTACTGAATGGGACACGACCTACGAGCAGTACTTC.

This sequence joins TRBV28 and TRBJ2-3; D call uncertain. The CDR3 contains 14 residues. V dropped 2 bases and J dropped 7 bases, with 13 bases sitting between them. Germline V gene data show CDR1 as MDHEN and CDR2 as SYDVKM. CDR3 coding DNA: TGTGCCAGCAGTTTAAGTGATGGGGTGAATACGCAGTATTTT. Residues: CASSLSDGVNTQYF.

This clonotype appeared a single time. The rearrangement uses TRBV14 and TRBJ2-7; D remains ambiguous. The V and J ends lost 0 bases and 0 bases respectively, with 9 bases between them. The CDR3 length is 15 residues. In germline, CDR1 is SGHDN, CDR2 FVKESK. For the CDR3, the DNA is TGTGCCAGCAGCCAAGAGACGCTCTCCTCCTACGAGCAGTACTTC. Amino acid sequence: CASSQETLSSYEQYF. Drawing the rest from reference TRBV14 and TRBJ2-7, the complete variable domain is EAGVTQFPSHSVIEKGQTVTLRCDPISGHDNLYWYRRVMGKEIKFLLHFVKESKQDESGMPNNRFLAERTGGTYSTLKVQPAELEDSGVYFCASSQETLSSYEQYFGPGTRLTVT.